Below, one T cell receptor beta chain is given with its context. The antigen is undetermined. This record comes from a study of spatial heterogeneity in lung cancer. The library protocol tagged each TCR cDNA with a unique molecular identifier. MiXCR, run by TCRdb on the 5' RACE reads, gives a single entry per CDR3 protein. This sample has over 10,000 distinct CDR3 sequences, with 2.5% to 3.5% found just once. The time point denotes: sample taken at primary tumor resection. Samples were obtained from 70 or so donors, all untreated early-stage non-small cell lung cancer patients. Study-level results: Ubiquitous and regional expanded TCR counts mirrored ubiquitous and regional nonsynonymous mutation counts, respectively. Mutation tallies in tumors tracked expanded intratumoral alpha and beta TCR counts.

Sequencing was performed on lung tumor tissue, taken at surgery. The receptor's source is a male donor with early-stage non-small cell lung cancer.

In DNA form, the CDR3 reads TGTGCCAGCAGTTCCGGGACAGGGAGCAATCAGCCCCAGCATTTT. Encoded protein: CASSSGTGSNQPQHF. The rearrangement links TRBV12-3 or TRBV12-4 to TRBJ1-5; 9 nucleotides match TRBD1. CDR3 length: 15 amino acids. Trimming removed 4 bases from V and 1 base from J; junction bases left unmatched: 2.